The T cell receptor (beta chain) described here comes from a study of regulatory T cells in long-lasting Graves disease (dated by TCRdb to about 2021). Concerning the study at large: Persistent Graves' disease was defined as antithyroid drug treatment for over 5 years with persistently positive TSH receptor autoantibodies. Peripheral blood TCR sequencing and RNA sequencing compared persistent Graves' disease patients with newly diagnosed Graves' disease patients. The study was registered as a clinical trial and conducted in China. A total of around 35 samples underwent TCR sequencing: about 13 from persistent and around 20 from newly diagnosed Graves' disease patients. Persistent Graves' disease patients in the clinical cohort had taken antithyroid drugs for about 10.3 years on average.

Interpreted using the paper, the time point label stands for: persistent/refractory GD, antithyroid drugs over 5 years with positive TRAb. For both TCR sequencing and RNA sequencing, RNA was extracted from PBMCs in TRIzol. The diagnosis of Graves' disease was made according to American Thyroid Association guidelines. The patients came from an endocrinology department in Xi'an, China. Each patient gave about 10 milliliters of peripheral blood, collected in an EDTA anticoagulant tube. Ficoll Paque Plus density gradient separation was used to isolate PBMCs, and no additional T cell sorting was done. An Agilent 2100 Bioanalyzer and agarose gel were used to check RNA quality, and a NanoDrop 2000 was used to measure RNA concentration. What the study reported, not specific to this receptor: As a limitation, the authors acknowledged that the small sample size may reduce accuracy. Compared with newly diagnosed patients, persistent Graves' disease patients had lower TCR Shannon entropy and fewer highly expanded clones, which suggests clonal expansion. Patients with persistent disease shared more public clonotypes (about 2,700) than newly diagnosed patients did (around 1,000). Peripheral blood alone was examined, since thyroid tissue, which constituted the primary lesion, could not be accessed. Sequencing and analysis were limited to the TCR beta chain.

The library was produced with multiplex PCR. Instrument on record: Illumina HiSeq 4000. iRepertoire HTBI primers and Arm-PCR amplification of CDR3 regions were used to construct TCR beta libraries. Before sequencing, the PCR products underwent gel purification. In the original analysis: A total of some 60 TRBV and more than twelve TRBJ segments were identified across samples and were used for gene usage analysis of CDR3 amino acid clonotypes. COPE and FqMerger were used to merge the filtered high-quality paired reads into contigs. BLAST was used to align contigs to IMGT TRBV, TRBD and TRBJ reference genes, with CDR3 defined following IMGT. Clonotypes above 0.1% frequency were classified as highly expanded clones. Repertoire diversity was measured by Shannon entropy, and V-J evenness by the Gini coefficient. Clonotypes shared by more than one individual were considered public. TCRdb trimmed the raw reads at Q25, called clones with MiXCR and kept productive beta chains. Records with the same CDR3 protein are collapsed into one entry carrying the most frequent genes and DNA. Clone size and V and J calls follow TCRdb, not the original study. This sample lists 310,000 or so distinct CDR3 sequences; around 23% were detected once. The ten largest clones add up to 56% of the sample.

There are many counts of this clonotype. Its recognized antigen is unknown. No quality values exist for individual bases; no much larger clone is one base distant. This sample comprised peripheral blood mononuclear cells (PBMCs), obtained when the disease was refractory, from a patient treated with antithyroid drugs. This TCR was recovered from a female donor with Graves disease.

DNA sequence: TGTGCCAGCAGCCAAGATACGACAGGGGACGAAGGCTACACCTTC. Translated, this is CASSQDTTGDEGYTF. Rearrangement joined TRBV4-2 to TRBJ1-2, with 8 junctional bases fitting TRBD1. At the junction V is shortened by 0 bases and J by 8 bases; bases outside the gene matches: 8. The CDR3 spans 15 residues, from the cysteine through the phenylalanine. Solely the CDR3 DNA is kept, with 45 bases framed from the first base. CDR1 and CDR2 are read off the germline V gene as LGHNA and YNFKEQ.